The T cell receptor (beta chain) under discussion was sequenced for a study of cytomegalovirus exposure and HLA in healthy donors. PCR used 60 Vbeta primers and 13 Jbeta primers. Sequencing used immunoSEQ multiplex PCR; TCRdb keeps in-frame clones, though not all of them. The sample yields 100,000 to 150,000 clones, about two thirds seen once. The CDR3 runs 15 residues. The germline V gene has CDR1 MNHNY and CDR2 SVGAGI (reference sequence). A note on this clone: The junction departs from germline at one end; a sequencing error may be responsible. The same CDR3 can be traced to other DNA sequences in this sample.

This rearrangement joins TRBV6-6 to TRBJ1-1, with D possibly matching TRBD1 (6 bases). Source material: PBMCs. The source is a man aged 45 to 65 in good health and CMV-seropositive. For the CDR3, the DNA is TGCGCCAGCAGTTACGGTAGGCAGGGGACCACTGAAGCTTTCTTT. This codes for CASSYGRQGTTEAFF.